The clone carrying this T cell receptor beta chain was seen once. The CDR3 contains 16 residues. Germline CDR1 MGHRA, CDR2 YSYEKL. The V end lost 4 bases, the J end lost 3 bases, and 16 bases lay between the germline ends. This sample is part of a study of blood T cell repertoires in COVID-19. Generated by immunoSEQ multiplex PCR, the TCRdb table keeps only in-frame clones and is missing some. The data contain 150,000 to 200,000 clones, about four fifths of them singletons. The sequenced material came from peripheral blood. The chain carries TRBV4-1 and TRBJ1-3; no reliable D call. The receptor's source is a man between 60 and 75 years old with acute or convalescent COVID-19. The CDR3 reads CASSRQSGFDGNTIYF. The CDR3 nucleotides are TGCGCCAGCAGCCGCCAATCGGGGTTCGATGGAAACACCATATATTTT.